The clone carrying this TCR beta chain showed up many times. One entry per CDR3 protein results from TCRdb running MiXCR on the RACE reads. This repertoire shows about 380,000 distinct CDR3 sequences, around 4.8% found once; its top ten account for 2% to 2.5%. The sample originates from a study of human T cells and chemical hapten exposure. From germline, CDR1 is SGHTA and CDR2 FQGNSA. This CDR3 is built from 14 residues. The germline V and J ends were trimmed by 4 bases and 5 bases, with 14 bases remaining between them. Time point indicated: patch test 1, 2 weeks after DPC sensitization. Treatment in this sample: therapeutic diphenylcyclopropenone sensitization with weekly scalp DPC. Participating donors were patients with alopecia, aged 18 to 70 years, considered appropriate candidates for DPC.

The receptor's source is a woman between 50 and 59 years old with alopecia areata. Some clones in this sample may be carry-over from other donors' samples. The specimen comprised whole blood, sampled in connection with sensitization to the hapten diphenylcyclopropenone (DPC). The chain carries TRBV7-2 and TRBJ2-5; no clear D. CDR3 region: CASSSPLVLETQYF. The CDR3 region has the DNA TGTGCCAGCAGCTCCCCCCTGGTATTGGAGACCCAGTACTTC.